A selection of T cell receptor beta chains follows, all from one sample in a study of T cell repertoires in cytomegalovirus infection. The antigens for these receptors are not known. TCRdb passed the reads through MiXCR, listing each CDR3 protein once. In the table there are 40,000 to 55,000 distinct CDR3 sequences, about a fifth of which are singletons. Sequenced here: CD8+ T cells from cultured PBMCs, sampled from culture after CMV antigen stimulation. Receptors were obtained from a human donor in good health (CMV status not recorded). Some clones in this sample may be carry-over from other donors' samples. Each CDR3 is given with its conserved first and last residue. The D gene is left open where the match is weak. Size tells how often a clone was seen (once, few, many) or the class of an expanded clone, and some rows leave it out.

few	TRBV7-8	TRBJ2-1	TRBD2	CASSSLAGASSYNEQFF	TGTGCCAGCAGCTCACTAGCGGGAGCGAGCTCCTACAATGAGCAGTTCTTC
-	TRBV7-9	TRBJ2-1	-	CASSLLGSGAGNEQFF	TGTGCCAGCAGCTTACTTGGTTCTGGGGCCGGCAATGAGCAGTTCTTC
few	TRBV5-6	TRBJ1-2	-	CASSSGTQNYQGYTF	TGTGCCAGCAGCTCCGGGACACAGAACTATCAAGGCTACACCTTC
few	TRBV9	TRBJ2-7	-	CASSVDSSYEQYF	TGTGCCAGCAGCGTAGATAGCTCCTACGAGCAGTACTTC
few	TRBV7-9	TRBJ2-5	TRBD1	CASSPRTGALQETQYF	TGTGCCAGCAGCCCACGGACAGGGGCCCTCCAAGAGACCCAGTACTTC
-	TRBV19	TRBJ1-1	TRBD1	CASSKLRGITEAFF	TGTGCCAGTAGTAAACTCAGGGGGATCACTGAAGCTTTCTTT
many	TRBV19	TRBJ1-5	-	CASSIVQASNQPQHF	TGTGCCAGTAGTATAGTACAGGCTAGCAATCAGCCCCAGCATTTT
many	TRBV7-2	TRBJ2-3	TRBD2	CASSGAGGADTQYF	TGTGCCAGCAGCGGAGCGGGAGGAGCGGATACGCAGTATTTT
-	TRBV11-3	TRBJ2-1	TRBD2	CASSLGEPDSSGGNFYNEQFF	TGTGCCAGCAGCTTAGGCGAGCCCGATAGTAGCGGGGGGAACTTCTACAATGAGCAGTTCTTC
once	TRBV3-1	TRBJ2-3	TRBD2	CASSQGGGADTQYF	TGTGCCAGCAGCCAAGGCGGGGGGGCAGATACGCAGTATTTT
few	TRBV5-5	TRBJ2-7	-	CASSLGGFYEQYF	TGTGCCAGCAGCTTGGGGGGATTCTACGAGCAGTACTTC
-	TRBV7-3	TRBJ2-1	TRBD1	CASSLGVGQFAESEQFF	TGTGCCAGCAGCTTAGGGGTGGGACAGTTCGCGGAAAGTGAGCAGTTCTTC